This T cell receptor beta chain derives from a study of blood T cell repertoires in COVID-19. Study summary: Samples came from the United States, Italy and Spain, spanning acute and convalescent COVID-19.

Participants were placed into cohorts based on the clinical history they reported. Symptom resolution, clearance, or two negative PCRs marked the recovered donors of Cohort 3. Clones were sequenced by immunoSEQ multiplex PCR, and TCRdb holds only the in-frame ones, with some missing. Of 150,000 to 200,000 clones listed, more than 65% are singletons. This receptor was obtained from a man between 50 and 59 years old who had recovered from COVID-19. Material for sequencing was PBMCs or T cells enriched from blood (not recorded which).

The CDR3 nucleotides are TGTGCCTGGAGAGGAGCGGGGGGAACCTACGAGCAGTACTTC. This codes for CAWRGAGGTYEQYF. V usage is TRBV30 and J usage is TRBJ2-7, with TRBD2 matching 9 bases. CDR1 is GTSNPN and CDR2 is SVGIG in the germline V gene (reference sequence). The V segment lost 3 bases and the J segment 2 bases; nucleotides outside the gene matches: 5. The CDR3 totals 14 residues.